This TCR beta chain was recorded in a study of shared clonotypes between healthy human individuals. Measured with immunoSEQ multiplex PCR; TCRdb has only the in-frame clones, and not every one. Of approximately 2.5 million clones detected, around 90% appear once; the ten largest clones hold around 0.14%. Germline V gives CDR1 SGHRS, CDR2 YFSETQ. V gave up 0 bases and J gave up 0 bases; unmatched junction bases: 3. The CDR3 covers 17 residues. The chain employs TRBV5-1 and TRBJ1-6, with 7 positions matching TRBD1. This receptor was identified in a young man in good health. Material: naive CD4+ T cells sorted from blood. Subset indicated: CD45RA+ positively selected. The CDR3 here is CASSLEGQSSYNSPLHF. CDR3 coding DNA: TGCGCCAGCAGCTTGGAGGGACAGAGCTCCTATAATTCACCCCTCCACTTT.